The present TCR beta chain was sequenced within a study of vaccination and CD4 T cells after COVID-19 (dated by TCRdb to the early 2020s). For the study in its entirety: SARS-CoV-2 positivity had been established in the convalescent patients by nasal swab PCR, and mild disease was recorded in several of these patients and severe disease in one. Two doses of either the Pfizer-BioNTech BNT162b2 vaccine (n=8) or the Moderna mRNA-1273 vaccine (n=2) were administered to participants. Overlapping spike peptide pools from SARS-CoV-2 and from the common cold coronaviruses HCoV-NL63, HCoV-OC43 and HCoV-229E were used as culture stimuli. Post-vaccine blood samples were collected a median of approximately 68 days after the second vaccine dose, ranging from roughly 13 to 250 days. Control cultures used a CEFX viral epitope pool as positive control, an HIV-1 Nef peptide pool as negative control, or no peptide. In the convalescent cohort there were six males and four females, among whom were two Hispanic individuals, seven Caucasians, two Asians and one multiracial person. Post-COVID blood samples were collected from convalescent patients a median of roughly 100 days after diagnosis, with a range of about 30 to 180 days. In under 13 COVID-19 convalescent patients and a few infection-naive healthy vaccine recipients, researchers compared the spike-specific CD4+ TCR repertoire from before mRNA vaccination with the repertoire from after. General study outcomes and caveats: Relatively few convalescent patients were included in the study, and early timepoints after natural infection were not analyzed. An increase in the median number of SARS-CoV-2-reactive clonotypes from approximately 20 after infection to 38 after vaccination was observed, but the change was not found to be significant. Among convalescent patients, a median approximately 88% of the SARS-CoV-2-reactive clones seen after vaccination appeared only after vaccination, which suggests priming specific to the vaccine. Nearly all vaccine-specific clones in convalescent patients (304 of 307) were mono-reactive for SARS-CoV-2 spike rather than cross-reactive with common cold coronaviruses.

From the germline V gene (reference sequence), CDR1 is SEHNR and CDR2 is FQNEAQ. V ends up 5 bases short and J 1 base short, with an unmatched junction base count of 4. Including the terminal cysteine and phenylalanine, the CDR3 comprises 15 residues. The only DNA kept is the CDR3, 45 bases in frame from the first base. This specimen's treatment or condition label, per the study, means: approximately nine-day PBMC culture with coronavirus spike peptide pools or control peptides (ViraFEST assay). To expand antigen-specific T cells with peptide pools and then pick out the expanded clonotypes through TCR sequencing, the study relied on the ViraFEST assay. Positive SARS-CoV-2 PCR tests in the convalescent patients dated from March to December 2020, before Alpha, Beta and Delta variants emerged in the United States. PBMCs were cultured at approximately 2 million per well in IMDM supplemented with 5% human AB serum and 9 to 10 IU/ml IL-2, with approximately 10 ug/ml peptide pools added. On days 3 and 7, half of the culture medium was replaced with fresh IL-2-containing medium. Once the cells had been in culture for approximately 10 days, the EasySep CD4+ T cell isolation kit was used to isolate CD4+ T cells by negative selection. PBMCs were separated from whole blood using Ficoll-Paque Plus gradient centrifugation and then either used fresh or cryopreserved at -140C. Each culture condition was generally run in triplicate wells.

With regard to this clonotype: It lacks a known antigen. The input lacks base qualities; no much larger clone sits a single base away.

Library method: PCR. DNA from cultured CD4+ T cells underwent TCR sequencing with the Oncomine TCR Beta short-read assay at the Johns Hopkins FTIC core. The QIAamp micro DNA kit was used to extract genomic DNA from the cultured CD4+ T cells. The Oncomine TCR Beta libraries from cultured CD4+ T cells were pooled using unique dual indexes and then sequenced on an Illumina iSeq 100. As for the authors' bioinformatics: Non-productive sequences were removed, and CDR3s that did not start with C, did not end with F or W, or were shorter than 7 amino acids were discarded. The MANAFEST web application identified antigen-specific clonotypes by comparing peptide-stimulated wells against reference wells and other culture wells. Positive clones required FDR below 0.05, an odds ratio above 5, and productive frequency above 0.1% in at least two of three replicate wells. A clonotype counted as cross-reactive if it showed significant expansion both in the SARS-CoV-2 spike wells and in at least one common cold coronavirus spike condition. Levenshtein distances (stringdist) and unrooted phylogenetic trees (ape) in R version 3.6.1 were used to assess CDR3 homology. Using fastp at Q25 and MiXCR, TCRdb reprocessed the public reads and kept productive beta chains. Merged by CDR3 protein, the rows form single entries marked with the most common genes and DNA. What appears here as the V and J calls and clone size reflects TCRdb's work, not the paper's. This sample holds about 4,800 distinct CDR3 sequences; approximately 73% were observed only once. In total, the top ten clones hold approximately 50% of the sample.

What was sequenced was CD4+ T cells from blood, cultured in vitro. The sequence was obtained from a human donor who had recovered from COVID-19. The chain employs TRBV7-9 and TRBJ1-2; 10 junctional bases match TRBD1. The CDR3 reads CASSPRTGGNYGYTF. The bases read TGTGCCAGCAGCCCTCGGACAGGGGGTAACTATGGCTACACCTTC.